The following is a T cell receptor (beta chain) sequence with its context. The CDR3 spans 15 residues. Germline lookup yields CDR1 GTSNPN and CDR2 SVGIG (reference sequence). With the 5' RACE reads reprocessed, TCRdb shows one record per CDR3 protein and no DNA. The sample totals 250,000 or so distinct CDR3 sequences. The record originates from a study of T cells expressing NK-cell markers. The chain carries TRBV30 and TRBJ1-2; TCRdb lists TRBD1, though no DNA is available to test this call. The TCR sequence derives from a woman aged 18 to 75 in good health. Source material: blood T cells: a sorted CD56 or NKG2C T cell subset, CD4+ or CD8+ T cells, or bulk PBMC T cells (not recorded which). The CDR3 reads CAWSATWTGSYGYTF.